The 30 T cell receptor beta chains given below trace back to one sample, sequenced in a study of blood T cell repertoires in COVID-19. TCRdb's copy holds only in-frame clones and misses some; the assay was immunoSEQ multiplex PCR. Of some 360,000 clones in the sample, 80% to 90% are singletons; the top ten hold about 2.3%. The material sequenced was peripheral blood. Receptors were obtained from a woman aged 60 to 75 with COVID-19, enrolled during active disease.

The chain couples TRBV6-5 to TRBJ2-2; 11 nucleotides line up with TRBD1. The CDR3 loop spans 15 amino acids. Germline V CDR1 and CDR2: MNHEY, SVGAGI. The trim removed 7 bases at V and 6 bases at J, leaving 7 bases unmatched. The CDR3 region has the DNA TGTGCCAGCATTCGGACAGGGGGCTGGGCCGGGGAGCTGTTTTTT. Amino acid sequence: CASIRTGGWAGELFF.

This clone was seen once. The chain is built from TRBV6-6 and TRBJ1-3, with 7 bases lining up with TRBD1. With 7 bases clipped from V and 5 bases from J, the junction kept 5 bases outside the gene matches. CDR3 length: 13 amino acids. Germline V CDR1 and CDR2: MNHNY, SVGAGI (reference sequence). CDR3 loop: CASTSQGRNTIYF. The CDR3 region has the DNA TGTGCCAGCACGTCACAGGGGCGAAACACCATATATTTT.

This sequence joins TRBV5-1 and TRBJ1-1; D possibly corresponds to TRBD1 (6 bases). Germline CDR1 reads SGHRS; CDR2 reads YFSETQ. This CDR3 has 11 residues. V dropped 1 base and J dropped 12 bases, with 10 bases sitting between them. In DNA, the CDR3 is TGCGCCAGCAGCTTGACAGGGCTGACTTTCTTT. Protein sequence: CASSLTGLTFF.

CDR3 sequence: CASSTTATGELFF. The CDR3 DNA reads TGTGCCAGCAGCACGACAGCCACCGGGGAGCTGTTTTTT. The chain uses TRBV11-2 and TRBJ2-2; possible D gene TRBD1, 5 bases. Deletions cut 5 bases from V and 4 bases from J, with 8 bases between. The CDR3 spans 13 residues. Germline V gene sequence: CDR1 SGHAT, CDR2 FQNNGV.

The gene calls are TRBV7-6 and TRBJ1-1; 7 positions agree with TRBD1. The germline V gene encodes CDR1 SGHVS and CDR2 FNYEAQ. This CDR3 has 15 residues. Trimming at V came to 4 bases and at J to 6 bases, leaving 11 bases not matched to a gene. CDR3 sequence (DNA): TGTGCCAGCAGCTCCATCAGGGGGGCGATCGCTGAAGCTTTCTTT. It yields the protein CASSSIRGAIAEAFF. The variable domain in full, with the rest retrieved from reference TRBV7-6 and TRBJ1-1, is GAGVSQSPRYKVTKRGQDVALRCDPISGHVSLYWYRQALGQGPEFLTYFNYEAQQDKSGLPNDRFSAERPEGSISTLTIQRTEQRDSAMYRCASSSIRGAIAEAFFGQGTRLTVV.

CDR3 amino acids: CASSLEGGQYGYTF. The CDR3 coding sequence is TGTGCCAGCAGCCTGGAGGGGGGGCAGTATGGCTACACCTTC. The V gene is TRBV5-4, the J gene TRBJ1-2; TRBD1 might be the D (6 bases). The CDR3 consists of 14 residues. The ends were cut back, 4 bases at V and 5 bases at J, with 15 bases in the middle. Germline assignment: CDR1 SGHNT and CDR2 YYREEE (reference sequence).

The chain employs TRBV7-6 and TRBJ2-1; D gene ambiguous. Trimming removed 1 base from V and 4 bases from J, with 14 bases in between. CDR1 SGHVS and CDR2 FNYEAQ come from the germline V gene. The CDR3 consists of 16 residues. The CDR3 coding sequence is TGTGCCAGCAGCTTAGAACCCCTAGACCCTTACAATGAGCAGTTCTTC. It specifies CASSLEPLDPYNEQFF.

The chain combines TRBV5-1 with TRBJ2-1; D uncertain. In germline, CDR1 is SGHRS, CDR2 YFSETQ. The CDR3 spans 14 residues. The V and J ends lost 1 base and 6 bases respectively, with 11 bases between them. CDR3 sequence reads: CASSLSTASNEQFF. In DNA form, the CDR3 reads TGCGCCAGCAGCTTGAGCACAGCCAGCAATGAGCAGTTCTTC.

Written as DNA, the CDR3 is TGCGCCAGCAGGACCGGACCGGGACAGGGCTTAATAGAGCAGTACTTC. Translated, it gives CASRTGPGQGLIEQYF. This sequence joins TRBV10-2 and TRBJ2-7; TRBD1 matches at 9 bases. With V trimmed by 6 bases and J by 7 bases, 16 bases remained unmatched. This CDR3 is built from 16 residues. The germline gives CDR1 WSHSY, CDR2 SAAADI.

The V and J genes are TRBV7-2 and TRBJ2-7; 12 bases align to TRBD2. CDR3 length equals 16 residues. Per the germline V gene, CDR1 is SGHTA and CDR2 is FQGNSA. V lost 5 bases, J lost 4 bases, and 9 bases stayed unmatched. This CDR3 reads CASSVLRTSGVYEQYF. The CDR3 nucleotides read TGTGCCAGCAGCGTCCTCAGGACTAGCGGGGTGTACGAGCAGTACTTC.

The chain has TRBV7-9 and TRBJ1-4; D gene uncertain. This CDR3 spans 15 amino acids. From germline, CDR1 is SEHNR and CDR2 FQNEAQ (reference sequence). V dropped 6 bases and J dropped 10 bases, with 21 bases sitting between them. Written as DNA, the CDR3 is TGTGCCAGCAGACCCCGAGACGGGAGTTTCGGAAAACTGTTTTTT. Its translation is CASRPRDGSFGKLFF.

This sequence joins TRBV18 and TRBJ1-2; a possible D gene is TRBD1 (5 bases). The germline V and J ends were trimmed by 8 bases and 4 bases, with 14 bases remaining between them. The germline CDR1 and CDR2 sequences are KGHSH and LQKENI. This CDR3 region has 13 residues. The chain's CDR3 is CASAHTQGYGYTF. The CDR3 DNA follows: TGTGCCAGCGCCCACACGCAGGGCTATGGCTACACCTTC. Drawing the rest from reference TRBV18 and TRBJ1-2, the complete variable domain is NAGVMQNPRHLVRRRGQEARLRCSPMKGHSHVYWYRQLPEEGLKFMVYLQKENIIDESGMPKERFSAEFPKEGPSILRIQQVVRGDSAAYFCASAHTQGYGYTFGSGTRLTVV.

The chain is built from TRBV29-1 and TRBJ2-4; D is uncertain. Trimming removed 5 bases at V and 0 bases at J, with 11 bases between. CDR3 length equals 14 residues. Germline CDR1 is SQVTM and CDR2 is ANQGSEA. The CDR3 DNA reads TGCAGCGTTCTGTTGAAACTAGCCAAAAACATTCAGTACTTC. Its translation is CSVLLKLAKNIQYF.

This clone was observed a few times. The rearrangement joins TRBV6-5 to TRBJ1-1; possible D gene TRBD1, 5 bases. The CDR3 consists of 14 residues. Germline-derived CDR1 and CDR2 are MNHEY and SVGAGI. Trimming pared 0 bases from V and 2 bases from J, leaving 7 bases between. Written as DNA, the CDR3 is TGTGCCAGCAGTTACTCGCAGGGCAACACTGAAGCTTTCTTT. This translates into CASSYSQGNTEAFF.

This clone was picked up a small number of times. The V and J genes are TRBV28 and TRBJ1-5, with no clear D. The CDR3 contains 12 residues. Germline CDR1 and CDR2: MDHEN and SYDVKM. V lost 5 bases and J lost 7, with 9 bases in between. The CDR3 DNA follows: TGTGCCAGCAGTCCCCTCGGGCAGCCCCAGCATTTT. Translated, it gives CASSPLGQPQHF.

The chain has TRBV7-2 and TRBJ1-4; D might be TRBD1 (6 bases). This CDR3 has 13 residues. V dropped 2 bases and J dropped 14 bases, with 15 bases sitting between them. Per the germline V gene, CDR1 is SGHTA and CDR2 is FQGNSA. The CDR3 coding sequence is TGTGCCAGCAGCTTACGCCGGGACATGGATCTGTTTTTT. It codes for CASSLRRDMDLFF.

This chain links TRBV5-4 with TRBJ1-2; a possible D gene is TRBD1 (6 bases). The germline V gene encodes CDR1 SGHNT and CDR2 YYREEE (reference sequence). The germline V and J ends were trimmed by 0 bases and 3 bases, with 12 bases remaining between them. The CDR3 sequence is 15 residues long. The CDR3 DNA sequence: TGTGCCAGCAGCTTGGCCACAGGGCCTTACTATGGCTACACCTTC. Translation: CASSLATGPYYGYTF.

The chain carries TRBV7-2 and TRBJ1-4, with a tentative D call TRBD1 (5 bases). V was clipped by 2 bases and J by 8 bases, with 15 bases between them. The V gene's germline CDR1 is SGHTA and CDR2 FQGNSA. The CDR3 is 15 amino acids. CDR3 coding DNA: TGTGCCAGCAGCTTACAGGGTCTGGCGGGAGAAAAACTGTTTTTT. It translates to CASSLQGLAGEKLFF.

The chain is built from TRBV6-5 and TRBJ2-4; 7 bases agree with TRBD1. Germline V gives CDR1 MNHEY, CDR2 SVGAGI. Trimming cost V 7 bases and J 3 bases; bases outside gene matches: 3. The CDR3 length is 13 residues. Here the CDR3 reads CASKGTDKNIQYF. The CDR3, as DNA: TGTGCCAGCAAAGGGACAGACAAAAACATTCAGTACTTC.

V is TRBV6-5 and J is TRBJ2-3; a possible D gene is TRBD1 (6 bases). This CDR3 has 15 residues. Germline-derived CDR1 and CDR2 are MNHEY and SVGAGI. V lost 0 bases, J lost 6 bases, and 13 bases lay in between. CDR3 sequence reads: CASSYSTTGLDTQYF. The CDR3 DNA is TGTGCCAGCAGTTACTCGACTACAGGGCTGGATACGCAGTATTTT.

The chain carries TRBV6-4 and TRBJ1-3; a weak D match, TRBD1 (5 bases). The V end was cut by 6 bases, the J end by 0 bases, with 12 bases between. This CDR3 contains 15 residues. CDR1 is MRHNA, CDR2 SNTAGT, per germline. This chain's CDR3 is CASRQAPGSGNTIYF. DNA for the CDR3: TGTGCCAGCAGACAGGCCCCTGGCTCTGGAAACACCATATATTTT.

This sequence joins TRBV2 and TRBJ2-2, with D uncertain. V gave up 7 bases and J gave up 0 bases, with 9 bases separating them. Looked up from germline, CDR1 is SNHLY and CDR2 is FYNNEI. The CDR3 runs to 14 residues. The CDR3 loop is CASTGNANTGELFF. As DNA, the CDR3 is TGTGCCAGCACGGGTAACGCGAACACCGGGGAGCTGTTTTTT. The full variable domain, with the rest looked up from reference TRBV2 and TRBJ2-2, is EPEVTQTPSHQVTQMGQEVILRCVPISNHLYFYWYRQILGQKVEFLVSFYNNEISEKSEIFDDQFSVERPDGSNFTLKIRSTKLEDSAMYFCASTGNANTGELFFGEGSRLTVL.

The rearrangement joins TRBV28 to TRBJ2-2; D ambiguous. This CDR3 spans 13 amino acids. V dropped 2 bases and J dropped 5 bases, with 6 bases sitting between them. Germline V gene lookup returns CDR1 MDHEN and CDR2 SYDVKM. CDR3 sequence reads: CASSLPETGELFF. CDR3 in DNA: TGTGCCAGCAGTTTACCGGAGACCGGGGAGCTGTTTTTT.

V and J are TRBV5-1 and TRBJ1-1; TRBD1 matches 7 bases. With V trimmed by 7 bases and J by 4 bases, 7 bases remained unmatched. Germline V CDR1 and CDR2: SGHRS, YFSETQ. The CDR3 is 13 residues long. The CDR3 DNA reads as TGCGCCAGCGGGGAGACAGGGAGCACTGAAGCTTTCTTT. This translates into CASGETGSTEAFF.

This clone has just one count. This CDR3 is also generated by other DNA sequences in the sample. The rearrangement joins TRBV29-1 to TRBJ1-1; 9 bases fit TRBD1. CDR3 length equals 12 residues. After removal of 7 bases from V and 5 bases from J, the junction contained 5 bases not matched to a gene. The germline V gene has CDR1 SQVTM and CDR2 ANQGSEA. The CDR3 DNA is TGCAGCGCAGACAGGGGGGGGACTGAAGCTTTCTTT. Translation: CSADRGGTEAFF.

J is TRBJ2-2 and V is TRBV5-4; 9 bases fit TRBD1. Germline CDR1 reads SGHNT; CDR2 reads YYREEE (reference sequence). This CDR3 is built from 14 residues. V gave up 5 bases and J gave up 5 bases; unmatched junction bases: 4. The DNA for the CDR3 is TGTGCCAGCAGACGACAGGGGGTAACCGGGGAGCTGTTTTTT. Protein: CASRRQGVTGELFF.

This clone is categorized as medium-sized. The chain carries TRBV7-6 and TRBJ2-2; the D gene is possibly TRBD1 (6 bases). The CDR3 is made up of 15 amino acids. Trimming shortened V by 0 bases and J by 4 bases, and 9 bases separated the two germline ends. Germline CDR1 is SGHVS and CDR2 is FNYEAQ. Written as DNA, the CDR3 is TGTGCCAGCAGCTTAGCGGGGGACACCACCGGGGAGCTGTTTTTT. Amino acids: CASSLAGDTTGELFF.

This clone was observed a handful of times. This chain links TRBV5-1 with TRBJ2-1, with D perhaps matching TRBD1 (5 bases). The CDR3 is made up of 14 amino acids. Trimming took 4 bases from V and 2 from J, leaving 10 bases between them. In germline, CDR1 is SGHRS, CDR2 YFSETQ. CDR3 nucleotide sequence: TGCGCCAGCAGCCAAGGGGCGGCCTACAATGAGCAGTTCTTC. Its protein product is CASSQGAAYNEQFF.

The chain employs TRBV25-1 and TRBJ1-1, with TRBD1 matching 9 bases. Germline CDR1 reads MGHDK; CDR2 reads SYGVNS. The CDR3 is 16 amino acids. V was pared by 2 bases and J by 3 bases, with 7 bases of the junction left unmatched. The CDR3 reads CASSEIDTGGHTEAFF. DNA of the CDR3: TGTGCCAGCAGTGAAATCGATACAGGGGGCCACACTGAAGCTTTCTTT.

The V call is TRBV24-1, the J call TRBJ1-1, with 8 bases aligning to TRBD1. Germline V gives CDR1 KGHDR, CDR2 SFDVKD. This CDR3 contains 16 residues. With 2 bases clipped from V and 1 base from J, the junction kept 5 bases outside the gene matches. CDR3 nucleotide sequence: TGTGCCACCAGTGATTCCCAGGGGGCCCCGAACACTGAAGCTTTCTTT. Translated: CATSDSQGAPNTEAFF.